This T cell receptor (beta chain) was found in a study of Ad26.COV2.S vaccination and SARS-CoV-2 variants. In the study overall: Participant was drawn from the COV1001 Ad26.COV2.S trial arm. Recipients of Ad26.COV2.S got it intramuscularly, once or twice 56 days apart.

Germline loops: CDR1 MDHEN, CDR2 SYDVKM. Deletions cut 5 bases from V and 3 bases from J, with 14 bases between. The CDR3 is made up of 14 amino acids. Produced via immunoSEQ multiplex PCR; TCRdb's table is partial and in-frame only. The data hold 500,000 or so clones, with around 88% observed a single time. This clone came up once. Its target is unknown. Treatment of the sample: 15 to 20 received Ad26.COV2.S at low or high dose, single or two shots; 5 received placebo; per-sample allocation not given. Collection of the samples took place on day 63 after the first injection of vaccine or placebo. Study results and caveats: Breadth, reportedly substantial, characterized the spike-specific CD8+ and CD4+ T cell responses after vaccination.

The rearrangement joins TRBV28 to TRBJ2-7, with TRBD2 as a possible D gene (6 bases). The receptor comes from a person aged 18-60 years who received the Ad26.COV2.S COVID-19 vaccine or a placebo. The sequenced sample was peripheral blood, obtained in a trial of Ad26.COV2.S vaccine versus placebo. The CDR3 protein is CASSPPGGIYEQYF. In DNA, the CDR3 is TGTGCCAGCAGTCCCCCAGGAGGGATCTACGAGCAGTACTTC.